This T cell receptor beta chain was sequenced during a study of blood T cell repertoires in COVID-19. About the research overall: Samples taken during acute and convalescent COVID-19 were collected in the United States, Italy and Spain. From T cells, B-cell-depleted T cells, or PBMCs came the material, which was cDNA or gDNA.

This CDR3 has 11 amino acids. Looked up from germline, CDR1 is DFQATT and CDR2 is SNEGSKA (reference sequence). The ends were cut back, 1 base at V and 14 bases at J, with 13 bases in the middle. Sequenced by immunoSEQ multiplex PCR; TCRdb stores in-frame clones only, minus some. The sample records roughly 330,000 clones, around four fifths being singletons. The rearrangement joins TRBV20-1 to TRBJ2-3; D perhaps matches TRBD2 (5 bases). The sequenced material came from peripheral blood. This TCR was recovered from a woman aged 50 to 65 with acute or convalescent COVID-19. CDR3 protein: CSARALVAWYF. For the CDR3, the DNA is TGCAGTGCTAGAGCATTGGTAGCGTGGTATTTT.